This is a list of T cell receptor beta chains from one sample in a study of T cell changes during pregnancy in multiple sclerosis. The repertoire was sequenced with immunoSEQ multiplex PCR; TCRdb's copy has only in-frame clones and lacks some. Of around 38,000 clones listed, around 93% are singletons. The sample consisted of CD4+ T cells from peripheral blood mononuclear cells, taken in the third trimester of pregnancy. The receptors were sampled from a female donor in good health, enrolled as a control in a pregnancy study. The CDR3 runs from the conserved cysteine through the conserved F or W. D genes are given only for firm matches. A row's size may be missing; if present it is once, few, many or a size class.

d_call clone_size j_call v_call cdr3_nt cdr3_aa
TRBD1 NA TRBJ1-2 TRBV2 TGTGCCAGCAGTTCCGGGACAGGGAAAGGCTACACCTTC CASSSGTGKGYTF
TRBD2 NA TRBJ2-4 TRBV2 TGTGCCAGCAGTAAGGGCCCTAGCGGGGGTTTTGCCAAAAACATTCAGTACTTC CASSKGPSGGFAKNIQYF
NA NA TRBJ1-2 TRBV10-1 TGCGCCCCTAACCGGGGGGATGGCTACACCTTC CAPNRGDGYTF
NA NA TRBJ2-2 TRBV5-6 TGTGCCAGCAGCTTGGTAGGGGATAGCCCCGGGGAGCTGTTTTTT CASSLVGDSPGELFF
NA once TRBJ1-2 TRBV2 TGTGCCAGCAGCCGGGATCGCGGGGGCTACACCTTC CASSRDRGGYTF
TRBD2 NA TRBJ2-5 TRBV9 TGTGCCAGCAGCGTAGAGCGGGGGCAGGGGGAGACCCAGTACTTC CASSVERGQGETQYF
TRBD1 NA TRBJ1-1 TRBV4-2 TGTGCCAGCAGCACTATCCGGGACAGGGGCCATATTGAAGCTTTCTTT CASSTIRDRGHIEAFF
NA NA TRBJ1-2 TRBV5-6 TGTGCCAGCAGCTTAAAGGCCAGGCATGGCTACACCTTC CASSLKARHGYTF
NA NA TRBJ2-2 TRBV7-3 TGTGCCAGCAGCCCAACACGACAGTTAACCGGGGAGCTGTTTTTT CASSPTRQLTGELFF
NA NA TRBJ2-2 TRBV7-3 TGTGCCAGCAGCTTAACTAACTCAGGGGCTGGGGAGCTGTTTTTT CASSLTNSGAGELFF
NA NA TRBJ1-5 TRBV28 TGTGCCAGCAGTTTAGGGACACCAAATCAGCCCCAGCATTTT CASSLGTPNQPQHF
NA NA TRBJ2-2 TRBV10-2 TGCGCCAGCAGGGACACCTTGAACACCGGGGAGCTGTTTTTT CASRDTLNTGELFF
NA NA TRBJ2-2 TRBV9 TGTGCCAGCAGCGTAGGGGCGGGGGCGCGCACCGGGGAGCTGTTTTTT CASSVGAGARTGELFF
NA NA TRBJ1-6 TRBV4-2 TGTGCCAGCAGCCTCCTAGCCTCAGTCAGCTCCTATAATTCACCCCTCCACTTT CASSLLASVSSYNSPLHF
NA NA TRBJ2-3 TRBV7-3 TGTGCCAGCAGTTTGGGGAGCCCCAACACAGATACGCAGTATTTT CASSLGSPNTDTQYF
NA NA TRBJ1-6 TRBV28 TGTGCCAGCACACGGGATCTAAATTCACCCCTCCACTTT CASTRDLNSPLHF
TRBD1 NA TRBJ1-2 TRBV4-1 TGCGCCAGCAGCCCGACAGGGACCCTCTATGGCTACACCTTC CASSPTGTLYGYTF
NA NA TRBJ1-1 TRBV4-3 TGCGCCAGCAGCCAAGATCAAAGCGGGGGTCTTGAAGCTTTCTTT CASSQDQSGGLEAFF
NA NA TRBJ1-2 TRBV7-9 TGTGCCAGCAGCTTAGGGACAGCCCAATATGGCTACACCTTC CASSLGTAQYGYTF
NA NA TRBJ2-2 TRBV19 TGTGCCAGTACCTCGTGGGGGGGGCGCGACACCGGGGAGCTGTTTTTT CASTSWGGRDTGELFF
NA NA TRBJ2-2 TRBV18 TGTGCCAGCTCCCTCCTCGGGGACGGGGAGCTGTTTTTT CASSLLGDGELFF
NA NA TRBJ2-7 TRBV6-1 TGTGCCAGCAAGGGGTTTTCCTACGAGCAGTACTTC CASKGFSYEQYF
TRBD1 NA TRBJ2-2 TRBV5-1 TGCGCCAGCAGCGGCGACAGGGGGCCCAACACCGGGGAGCTGTTTTTT CASSGDRGPNTGELFF
TRBD1 NA TRBJ2-7 TRBV5-1 TGCGCCAGCAGCTTGGAGGGACAGGGGGTATTCTACTTC CASSLEGQGVFYF
TRBD2 NA TRBJ2-2 TRBV7-2 TGTGCCAGCAGTCCCTGGGCGGGGGGGGACACCGGGGAGCTGTTTTTT CASSPWAGGDTGELFF
NA NA TRBJ1-4 TRBV28 TGTGCCAGCAGTCCGTACCGGACAGATAATGAAAAACTGTTTTTT CASSPYRTDNEKLFF
TRBD1 NA TRBJ2-5 TRBV7-3 TGTGCCAGCAGCTTAAACCCGACAGGGGGCTGGGAGACCCAGTACTTC CASSLNPTGGWETQYF
NA NA TRBJ2-7 TRBV9 TGTGCCAGCAGCCCCCGGACAAACCAGGTCGAGCAGTACTTC CASSPRTNQVEQYF
TRBD2 NA TRBJ2-1 TRBV6-1 TGTGCCAGCAAAAAGCGGGGGGTCTACAATGAGCAGTTCTTC CASKKRGVYNEQFF
TRBD1 NA TRBJ1-1 TRBV7-2 TGTGCCAGCACCGACAGGGCAAACACTGAAGCTTTCTTT CASTDRANTEAFF
TRBD1 NA TRBJ1-5 TRBV2 TGTGCCAGCAGGGGGGGCGGGACAGGGGGCAATCAGCCCCAGCATTTT CASRGGGTGGNQPQHF
TRBD1 NA TRBJ2-6 TRBV6-1 TGTGCCAGCAGTGAAATGACAGGGGACTCTGGGGCCAACGTCCTGACTTTC CASSEMTGDSGANVLTF
TRBD1 NA TRBJ1-3 TRBV6-6 TGTGCCAGCAGTTCCTCCGGGACAGGGGAGAACACCATATATTTT CASSSSGTGENTIYF
TRBD2 NA TRBJ2-5 TRBV4-3 TGCGCCAGCAGCCGTAGCGGGGCTGCGGGGGAGACCCAGTACTTC CASSRSGAAGETQYF
NA NA TRBJ1-1 TRBV5-1 TGCGCCAGCAGCGCCCAGGGTTATGACACTGAAGCTTTCTTT CASSAQGYDTEAFF
NA NA TRBJ1-2 TRBV5-6 TGTGCCAGCAGCTTGTATTCAGCGCGAGGCTACACCTTC CASSLYSARGYTF
TRBD2 NA TRBJ2-1 TRBV5-1 TGCGCCAGCAGCTGGGTGCGGGGGGGCGCCAATGAGCAGTTCTTC CASSWVRGGANEQFF
TRBD2 NA TRBJ2-1 TRBV6-6 TGTGCCAGTCTAGCGGCAACCTACAATGAGCAGTTCTTC CASLAATYNEQFF
NA NA TRBJ2-2 TRBV5-4 TGTGCCAGCAGCGACATGACAATCAGGAACACCGGGGAGCTGTTTTTT CASSDMTIRNTGELFF
NA NA TRBJ2-3 TRBV5-1 TGCGCCAGCAGCCGGGAGAGGGGAGGGGGGAGTGGGGCAGATACGCAGTATTTT CASSRERGGGSGADTQYF
TRBD1 NA TRBJ1-1 TRBV28 TGTGCCAGCAGTCCAGCTCCGGGACAGGGGAACACTGAAGCTTTCTTT CASSPAPGQGNTEAFF
NA NA TRBJ1-1 TRBV6-6 TGTGCCAGCAGTTACTCGGAGGGTTACACTGAAGCTTTCTTT CASSYSEGYTEAFF
NA NA TRBJ1-1 TRBV4-3 TGCGCCAGCAGCCAAGATTTCGGTACTGCGAACACTGAAGCTTTCTTT CASSQDFGTANTEAFF
NA NA TRBJ2-3 TRBV4-3 TGCGCCAGCAGCCCGGGGTCCACAGATACGCAGTATTTT CASSPGSTDTQYF
TRBD1 NA TRBJ2-5 TRBV6-4 TGTGCCAGCAGCCAGGGACAGGGAAGAGGGGAGACCCAGTACTTC CASSQGQGRGETQYF
NA few TRBJ1-2 TRBV4-3 TGCGCCAGCAGCCAAGTTAGGCTGGACAGTAACTATGGCTACACCTTC CASSQVRLDSNYGYTF
TRBD2 NA TRBJ2-1 TRBV11-2 TGTGCCAGCAGCTTGGGTCGGACTAGCGGGGACAATGAGCAGTTCTTC CASSLGRTSGDNEQFF